This T cell receptor (beta chain) was observed in a study of blood T cell repertoires in COVID-19. CDR3 length: 17 amino acids. In germline, CDR1 is MDHEN, CDR2 SYDVKM. Trimming pared 4 bases from V and 8 bases from J, leaving 26 bases between. Produced via immunoSEQ multiplex PCR; TCRdb's table is partial and in-frame only. The repertoire holds about 150,000 clones, with around 85% as singletons. The J gene is TRBJ1-2, the V gene TRBV28; possible D gene TRBD1, 5 bases. The sequenced material came from peripheral blood. This TCR was sampled from a woman aged 80 or over with COVID-19, enrolled during active disease. DNA of the CDR3: TGTGCCAGCAGTTCCTCCAACGCCCTAGGAGGGGCCTACGGCTACACCTTC. It encodes CASSSSNALGGAYGYTF.